A single sample is the source of the 7 T cell receptor beta chains below, sequenced in a study of CD8 T cells in ankylosing spondylitis. In TCRdb, the 5' RACE reads were re-called with MiXCR into one record per CDR3 protein. The sample carries about 260,000 distinct CDR3 sequences, around 18% recorded once. Sequencing input: blood, either unsorted or a sorted T cell fraction (not recorded which). Source of these receptors: a male donor with ankylosing spondylitis or in good health (not recorded which).

This clonotype showed up just a few times. The chain has TRBV15 and TRBJ1-4; 7 nucleotides agree with TRBD1. Per the germline V gene, CDR1 is LNHNV and CDR2 is YYDKDF (reference sequence). V shed 6 bases and J 0 bases; nucleotides not matched to a gene: 10. This CDR3 spans 17 amino acids. CDR3 residues: CATSIDRALATNEKLFF. The CDR3 DNA reads as TGTGCCACCAGTATAGACAGGGCCCTTGCAACTAATGAAAAACTGTTTTTT. The variable domain in full, completed from reference TRBV15 and TRBJ1-4, reads DAMVIQNPRYQVTQFGKPVTLSCSQTLNHNVMYWYQQKSSQAPKLLFHYYDKDFNNEADTPDNFQSRRPNTSFCFLDIRSPGLGDTAMYLCATSIDRALATNEKLFFGSGTQLSVL.

The chain combines TRBV27 with TRBJ1-4; D gene unclear. Germline V gene data show CDR1 as MNHEY and CDR2 as SMNVEV (reference sequence). V shed 5 bases and J shed 8 bases, with 18 bases lying between them. CDR3 length: 15 residues. The CDR3 is CASSRSLGVGEKLFF. CDR3 in DNA: TGTGCCAGCAGTCGTTCCCTCGGGGTTGGGGAAAAACTGTTTTTT.

This clonotype is a singleton in its sample. The V gene is TRBV7-2, the J gene TRBJ1-2, with D hard to call. Germline assignment: CDR1 SGHTA and CDR2 FQGNSA. There are 14 residues in the CDR3. Trimming pared 0 bases from V and 2 bases from J, leaving 7 bases between. The CDR3 DNA reads as TGTGCCAGCAGCTTAGCGGTCTCGAACTATGGCTACACCTTC. It yields the protein CASSLAVSNYGYTF.

The chain has TRBV4-2 and TRBJ2-2; D call uncertain. Trimming cost V 0 bases and J 4 bases, with 9 bases left between them. CDR1 LGHNA and CDR2 YNFKEQ come from the germline V gene. This CDR3 spans 15 amino acids. The CDR3 bases are TGTGCCAGCAGCCAAGAGATGGGCGGCACCGGGGAGCTGTTTTTT. Residues: CASSQEMGGTGELFF.

In its sample, this clonotype was seen many times. The rearrangement joins TRBV7-6 to TRBJ1-4; no clear D. CDR3 length: 13 amino acids. V gave up 1 base and J gave up 7 bases, with 7 bases separating them. Per the germline V gene, CDR1 is SGHVS and CDR2 is FNYEAQ. CDR3 sequence (DNA): TGTGCCAGCAGCTTAGATTGGGGTGAAAAACTGTTTTTT. It translates to CASSLDWGEKLFF.

This clonotype was seen ten or more times. V gene TRBV20-1 combines with J gene TRBJ1-1; D unresolved. Germline CDR1 DFQATT, CDR2 SNEGSKA (reference sequence). The V gene lost 0 bases and the J gene lost 4 bases, with 15 bases spanning the gap. There are 15 residues in the CDR3. As DNA, the CDR3 is TGCAGTGCTAGAGATTCGGGCAGATACTTCACTGAAGCTTTCTTT. This codes for CSARDSGRYFTEAFF.

This clonotype was seen ten or more times. The chain employs TRBV5-6 and TRBJ2-1, with D tentatively TRBD1 (6 bases). The CDR3 loop spans 17 amino acids. Germline lookup yields CDR1 SGHDT and CDR2 YYEEEE. V was shortened by 7 bases and J by 5 bases, with 25 bases between the two germline ends. Written as DNA, the CDR3 is TGTGCCAGCCGCCACAGGGCTCGGATCTCCGTGCACAATGAGCAGTTCTTC. It translates to CASRHRARISVHNEQFF.